This T cell receptor beta chain was observed in a study of blood T cell repertoires in COVID-19. CDR3 length equals 14 residues. The V gene's germline CDR1 is GTSNPN and CDR2 SVGIG (reference sequence). Trimming at V came to 2 bases and at J to 4 bases, leaving 6 bases not matched to a gene. Profiling relied on immunoSEQ multiplex PCR, and the TCRdb table lists in-frame clones only, not all of them. The sample has around 70,000 clones, approximately 80% seen once; the top ten hold roughly 6.7%. The sequenced sample consisted of peripheral blood. This sequence was found in a man aged 60-69 years with acute or convalescent COVID-19. The chain combines TRBV30 with TRBJ2-3; TRBD2 aligns across 7 bases. CDR3 protein: CAWSITSAADTQYF. CDR3 nucleotides: TGTGCCTGGAGTATTACTAGCGCGGCAGATACGCAGTATTTT.